Sequencing of this TCR beta chain was carried out in a study of T cell repertoires in cytomegalovirus infection. Study details: Recently identified HLA-C-restricted CMV epitopes were among the peptides used. Signatures in public TCR beta sequences pointed to both CMV infection and matching HLA type.

TCRdb reprocessed the reads via MiXCR and lists one record per CDR3 protein. The sample carries some 270,000 distinct CDR3 sequences, 22% recorded once. The CDR3 is made up of 15 amino acids. Germline CDR1 reads SGHTA; CDR2 reads FQGNSA. Comments on this clonotype: Its antigen remains unidentified. This sequence may be a read error, since a much larger clone differs from it by one base.

The input for sequencing was cultured PBMCs, taken from culture after CMV antigen stimulation. The chain links TRBV7-2 to TRBJ2-2; TRBD2 might be the D (5 bases). This TCR was recovered from a human donor in good health (CMV status not recorded). Some clones in this sample may be carry-over from other donors' samples. This CDR3 reads CASSPMVRVPGKLFF. CDR3 in DNA: TGTGCCAGCAGCCCCATGGTGCGGGTCCCCGGGAAGCTGTTTTTT. Based on the CDR3 plus reference TRBV7-2 and TRBJ2-2, the full variable domain is GAGVSQSPSNKVTEKGKDVELRCDPISGHTALYWYRQSLGQGLEFLIYFQGNSAPDKSGLPSDRFSAERTGGSVSTLTIQRTQQEDSAVYLCASSPMVRVPGKLFFGEGSRLTVL.